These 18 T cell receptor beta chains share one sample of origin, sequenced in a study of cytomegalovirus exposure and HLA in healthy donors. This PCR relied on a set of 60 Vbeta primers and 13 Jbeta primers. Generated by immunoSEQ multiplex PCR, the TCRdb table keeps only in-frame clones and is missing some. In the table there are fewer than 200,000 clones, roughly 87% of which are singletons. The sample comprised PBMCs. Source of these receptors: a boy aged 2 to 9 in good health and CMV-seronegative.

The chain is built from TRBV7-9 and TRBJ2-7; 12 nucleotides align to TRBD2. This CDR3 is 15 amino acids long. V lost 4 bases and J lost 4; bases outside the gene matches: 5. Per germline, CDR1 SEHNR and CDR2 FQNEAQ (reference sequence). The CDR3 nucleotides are TGTGCCAGCAGCTCCCTAGCGGGGGGGCAGTACGAGCAGTACTTC. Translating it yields CASSSLAGGQYEQYF.

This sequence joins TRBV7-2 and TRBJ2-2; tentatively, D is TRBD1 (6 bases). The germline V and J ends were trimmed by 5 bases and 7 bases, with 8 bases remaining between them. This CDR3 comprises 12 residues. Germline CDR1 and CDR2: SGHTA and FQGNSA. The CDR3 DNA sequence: TGTGCCAGCAGCCCAGGGGTCGGGGAGCTGTTTTTT. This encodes CASSPGVGELFF. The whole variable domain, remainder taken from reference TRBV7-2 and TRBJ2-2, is GAGVSQSPSNKVTEKGKDVELRCDPISGHTALYWYRQSLGQGLEFLIYFQGNSAPDKSGLPSDRFSAERTGGSVSTLTIQRTQQEDSAVYLCASSPGVGELFFGEGSRLTVL.

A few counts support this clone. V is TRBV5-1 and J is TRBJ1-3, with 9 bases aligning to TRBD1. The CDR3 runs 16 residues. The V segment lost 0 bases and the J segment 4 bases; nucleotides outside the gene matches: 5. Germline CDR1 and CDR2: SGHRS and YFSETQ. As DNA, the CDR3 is TGCGCCAGCAGCTTGGGGGACAGGGTTGGCGGAAACACCATATATTTT. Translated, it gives CASSLGDRVGGNTIYF.

CDR3 DNA sequence: TGTGCCAGCAGTTTAAAAGCGGGACTAGGGTGGGAGCAGTACTTC. Translated: CASSLKAGLGWEQYF. The chain has TRBV27 and TRBJ2-5, with 8 bases aligning to TRBD2. Germline values: CDR1 MNHEY, CDR2 SMNVEV (reference sequence). This CDR3 comprises 15 residues. J gave up 11 bases and V 2 bases, and 13 bases lay outside the gene matches.

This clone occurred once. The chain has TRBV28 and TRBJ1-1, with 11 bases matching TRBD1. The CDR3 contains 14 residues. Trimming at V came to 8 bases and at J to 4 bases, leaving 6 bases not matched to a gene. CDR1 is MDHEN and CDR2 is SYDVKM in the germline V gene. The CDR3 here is CASLWGTGGTEAFF. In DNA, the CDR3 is TGTGCCAGCCTATGGGGGACAGGGGGCACTGAAGCTTTCTTT.

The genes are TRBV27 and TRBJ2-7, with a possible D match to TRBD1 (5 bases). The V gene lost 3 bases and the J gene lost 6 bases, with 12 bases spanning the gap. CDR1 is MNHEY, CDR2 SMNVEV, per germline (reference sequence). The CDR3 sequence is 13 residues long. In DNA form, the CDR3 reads TGTGCCAGCAGTTTTACAGGCGGTCTCGAGCAGTACTTC. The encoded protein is CASSFTGGLEQYF.

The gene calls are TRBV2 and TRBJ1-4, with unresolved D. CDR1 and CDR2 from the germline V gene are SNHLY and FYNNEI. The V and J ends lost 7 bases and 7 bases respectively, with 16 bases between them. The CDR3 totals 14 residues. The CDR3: CASKDGRGGEKLFF. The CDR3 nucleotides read TGTGCCAGCAAAGACGGACGGGGAGGTGAAAAACTGTTTTTT.

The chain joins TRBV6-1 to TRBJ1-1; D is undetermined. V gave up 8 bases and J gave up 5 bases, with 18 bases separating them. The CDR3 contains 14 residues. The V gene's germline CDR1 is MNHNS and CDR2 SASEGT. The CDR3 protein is CASLGAPPGTEAFF. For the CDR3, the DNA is TGTGCCAGCCTGGGAGCCCCCCCCGGAACTGAAGCTTTCTTT.

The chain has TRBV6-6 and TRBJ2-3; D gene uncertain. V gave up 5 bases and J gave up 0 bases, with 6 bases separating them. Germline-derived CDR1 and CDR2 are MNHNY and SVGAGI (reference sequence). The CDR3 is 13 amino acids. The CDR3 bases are TGTGCCAGCAGTCGGTCTAGCACAGATACGCAGTATTTT. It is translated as CASSRSSTDTQYF.

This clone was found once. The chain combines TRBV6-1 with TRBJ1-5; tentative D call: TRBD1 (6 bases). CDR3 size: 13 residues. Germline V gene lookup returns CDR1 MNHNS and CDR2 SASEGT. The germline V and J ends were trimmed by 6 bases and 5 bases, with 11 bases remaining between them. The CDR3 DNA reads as TGTGCCAGCAGACCACACAGGGATCAGCCCCAGCATTTT. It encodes CASRPHRDQPQHF.

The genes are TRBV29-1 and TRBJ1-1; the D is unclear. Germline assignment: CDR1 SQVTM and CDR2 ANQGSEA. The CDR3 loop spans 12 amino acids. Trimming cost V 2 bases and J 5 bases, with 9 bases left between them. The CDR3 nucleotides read TGCAGCGTTGAAAATTTGCGGACTGAAGCTTTCTTT. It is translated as CSVENLRTEAFF.

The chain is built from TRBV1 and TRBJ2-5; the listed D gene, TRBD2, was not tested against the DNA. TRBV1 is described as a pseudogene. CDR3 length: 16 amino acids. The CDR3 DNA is TGCACCAGCAGCCAAGTCCCCGGGGGACCTCAAGAGACCCAGTACTTC. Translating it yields CTSSQVPGGPQETQYF.

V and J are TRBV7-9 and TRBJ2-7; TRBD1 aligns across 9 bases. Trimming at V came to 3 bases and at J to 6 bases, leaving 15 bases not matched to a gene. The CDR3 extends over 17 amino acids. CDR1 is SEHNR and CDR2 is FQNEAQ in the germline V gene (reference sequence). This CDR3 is CASSFPGQGRVPTEQYF. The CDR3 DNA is TGTGCCAGCAGCTTCCCTGGACAGGGGAGGGTTCCTACCGAGCAGTACTTC.

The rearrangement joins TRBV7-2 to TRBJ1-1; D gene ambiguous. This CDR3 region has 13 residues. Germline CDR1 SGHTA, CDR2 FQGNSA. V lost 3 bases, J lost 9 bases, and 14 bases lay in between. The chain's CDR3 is CASSFASQVKAFF. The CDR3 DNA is TGTGCCAGCAGCTTTGCATCTCAGGTGAAAGCTTTCTTT.

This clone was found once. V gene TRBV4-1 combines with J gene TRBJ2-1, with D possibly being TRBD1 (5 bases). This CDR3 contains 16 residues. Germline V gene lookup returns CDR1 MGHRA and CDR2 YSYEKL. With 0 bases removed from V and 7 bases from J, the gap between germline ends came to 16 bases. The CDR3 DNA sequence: TGCGCCAGCAGCCAAGAAGTTTGGCAGGGTATGAATGAGCAGTTCTTC. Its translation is CASSQEVWQGMNEQFF.

The CDR3 reads CASNRRQGAGEQYF. The DNA for the CDR3 is TGTGCCAGCAACCGACGACAGGGGGCGGGCGAGCAGTACTTC. The rearrangement links TRBV28 to TRBJ2-5; 10 nucleotides align to TRBD1. The J call may not be correct, given that the DNA end is closer to TRBJ2-7. The germline CDR1 and CDR2 sequences are MDHEN and SYDVKM. The CDR3 consists of 14 residues.

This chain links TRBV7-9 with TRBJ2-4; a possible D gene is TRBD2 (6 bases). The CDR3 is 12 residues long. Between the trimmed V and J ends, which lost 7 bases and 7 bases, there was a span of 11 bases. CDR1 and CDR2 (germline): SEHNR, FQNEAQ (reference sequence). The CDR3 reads CASTLGGNIQYF. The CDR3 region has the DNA TGTGCCAGCACCCTTGGAGGGAACATTCAGTACTTC. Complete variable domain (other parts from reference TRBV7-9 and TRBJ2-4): DTGVSQNPRHKITKRGQNVTFRCDPISEHNRLYWYRQTLGQGPEFLTYFQNEAQLEKSRLLSDRFSAERPKGSFSTLEIQRTEQGDSAMYLCASTLGGNIQYFGAGTRLSVL.

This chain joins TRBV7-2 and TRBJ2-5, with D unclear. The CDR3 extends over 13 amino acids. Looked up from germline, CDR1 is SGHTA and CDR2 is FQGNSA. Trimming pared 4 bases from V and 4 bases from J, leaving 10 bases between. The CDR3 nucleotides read TGTGCCAGCAGCTCCACTCCTGTAGAGACCCAGTACTTC. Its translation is CASSSTPVETQYF.